This T cell receptor beta chain comes out of a study of OX40 agonist ivuxolimab in advanced cancers. Study in general: Dosing consisted of intravenous ivuxolimab at 0.01 to 10 mg/kg every 2 weeks. Therapy given before enrollment (anti-PD-1, anti-PD-L1 or anti-CTLA-4) was allowed, and around 40% had some. Mean age roughly 65 years, range about 23 to 79; 82.7% male.

With regard to this clone: Its target is not known.

TCRdb's table, derived via immunoSEQ multiplex PCR, lists solely in-frame clones and lacks some. In the table there are 60,000 to 75,000 clones, nearly 90% of which are singletons. Study-wide findings and caveats: Patients with a partial response at 0.1-3.0 mg/kg had among the lowest clonal expansion.

Trimming stripped 7 bases from V and 7 bases from J, with 10 bases between. CDR1 and CDR2 (germline): MNHEY, SMNVEV (reference sequence). The CDR3 runs to 11 residues. The chain joins TRBV27 to TRBJ1-2; tentative D call: TRBD1 (6 bases). The specimen was CD4+ or CD8+ T cells sorted from blood, collected in a trial of the OX40 agonist ivuxolimab. This TCR was sampled from an adult with an advanced solid tumor such as melanoma, head and neck, liver or kidney cancer. Here the CDR3 reads CASKGGFGYTF. The CDR3 DNA is TGTGCCAGCAAGGGGGGGTTTGGCTACACCTTC.